Shown below are 24 T cell receptor beta chains from a single sample sequenced in a study of T-cell reconstitution after alpha-beta-depleted transplantation in children (dated by TCRdb to 2016 to 2017). Receptors were amplified or captured by PCR. Instrument on record: Illumina HiSeq 2500. Molecular barcoding was employed in the preparation of TCR libraries, with unique molecular identifiers being used to normalize TCRbeta repertoire quantification. TCRdb reran the public reads through fastp at Q25 and MiXCR, keeping productive beta chains. Duplicate CDR3 protein sequences are folded into a single record with the most common DNA and genes. The sample contains a few hundred thousand distinct CDR3 sequences, approximately 42% of them found a single time. 25% to 30% of the sample is taken by the ten largest. The treatment or condition label of this sample denotes: allogeneic hematopoietic cell transplantation with graft depleted of TCRalphabeta T cells and CD19 B cells.

Specimen: PBMCs, collected before TCRalphabeta/CD19-depleted stem cell transplant. These TCRs come from a girl aged 2 to 9 with aplastic anemia, due to receive a stem cell transplant.

The rearrangement links TRBV15 to TRBJ2-2; either TRBD1 or TRBD2 may supply D (5 bases each). V gave up 4 bases and J gave up 2 bases, with 17 bases separating them. Germline CDR1 LNHNV, CDR2 YYDKDF (reference sequence). This CDR3 region has 17 residues. The CDR3 sequence is CATSTTQGERNTGELFF. The CDR3 coding sequence is TGTGCCACCAGCACCACGCAGGGAGAACGCAACACCGGGGAGCTGTTTTTT.

CDR3 sequence reads: CASRDSGGIGELFF. The CDR3 DNA reads TGCGCCAGCAGGGATAGCGGTGGAATAGGGGAGCTGTTTTTT. The J gene is TRBJ2-2, the V gene TRBV5-1, with a tentative D call TRBD2 (6 bases). The germline V gene encodes CDR1 SGHRS and CDR2 YFSETQ. The CDR3 has 14 residues. The V end lost 5 bases, the J end lost 8 bases, and 16 bases lay between the germline ends.

The chain employs TRBV27 and TRBJ1-2, with D perhaps matching TRBD1 (5 bases). In germline, CDR1 is MNHEY, CDR2 SMNVEV (reference sequence). Trimming removed 6 bases from V and 8 bases from J, with 19 bases in between. The length of the CDR3 is 14 residues. In DNA form, the CDR3 reads TGTGCCAGCAGCCCTGACTACGGGGCGGAAGGCTACACCTTC. This encodes CASSPDYGAEGYTF.

On this clonotype: One end of the junction does not line up with germline, which may come from a read error. The rearrangement links TRBV28 to TRBJ2-2; D may be TRBD1 or TRBD2 (5 bases each). This CDR3 has 12 amino acids. CDR1 is MDHEN, CDR2 SYDVKM, per germline. CDR3 nucleotide sequence: TGTGCCAGCAGTCCAAGGACCGGGGACCTGTTTTTT. It translates to CASSPRTGDLFF.

The J gene is TRBJ2-2, the V gene TRBV4-1, with a tentative D call TRBD2 (6 bases). The length of the CDR3 is 16 residues. Between the trimmed V and J ends, which lost 1 base and 4 bases, there was a span of 13 bases. The germline CDR1 and CDR2 sequences are MGHRA and YSYEKL. CDR3 nucleotides: TGCGCCAGCAGCCAAGGGGCGGGGACCATCACCGGGGAGCTGTTTTTT. It specifies CASSQGAGTITGELFF.

Here the CDR3 reads CASSLLGGGRAFF. DNA of the CDR3: TGTGCCAGCAGTCTCCTAGGAGGGGGTAGAGCTTTCTTT. The chain carries TRBV6-6 and TRBJ1-1; D might be TRBD1 (6 bases). Germline V gene lookup returns CDR1 MNHNY and CDR2 SVGAGI (reference sequence). V lost 5 bases and J 10 bases, leaving 17 bases between the germline ends. The CDR3 length is 13 residues.

The rearrangement links TRBV4-1 to TRBJ1-2; TRBD1 agrees at 8 bases. Germline V CDR1 and CDR2: MGHRA, YSYEKL. The trim removed 1 base at V and 7 bases at J, leaving 8 bases unmatched. CDR3 length: 15 amino acids. Here the CDR3 DNA reads TGCGCCAGCAGCCAAGCAAAGACAGGGGCCGGTGGCTACACCTTC. Its protein is CASSQAKTGAGGYTF.

V is TRBV7-9 and J is TRBJ2-7; 14 nucleotides agree with TRBD2. The CDR3 extends over 16 amino acids. V gave up 3 bases and J gave up 7 bases; unmatched junction bases: 8. Germline CDR1 and CDR2: SEHNR and FQNEAQ (reference sequence). CDR3 in DNA: TGTGCCAGCAGCTTCCCGGGACTAGCGGGAGCGGAGGAGCAGTACTTC. Protein: CASSFPGLAGAEEQYF.

The chain joins TRBV12-5 to TRBJ2-1; perhaps TRBD1 as D (6 bases). The CDR3 sequence is 17 residues long. V was shortened by 0 bases and J by 3 bases, with 15 bases between the two germline ends. Per germline, CDR1 LGHNT and CDR2 FRNRAP. The CDR3 spells CASGLVQGLNGYNEQFF. In DNA, the CDR3 is TGTGCTAGTGGTTTGGTACAGGGTCTCAACGGCTACAATGAGCAGTTCTTC.

This chain uses TRBV20-1 with TRBJ1-4; D might be TRBD1 (5 bases). The CDR3 loop spans 13 amino acids. V lost 6 bases to trimming and J lost 6 bases, with 14 bases between them. Germline V gives CDR1 DFQATT, CDR2 SNEGSKA (reference sequence). The CDR3, as DNA: TGCAGTGCCGTCGCAGGGTTCGATGAAAAACTGTTTTTT. It yields the protein CSAVAGFDEKLFF.

The chain couples TRBV6-1 to TRBJ2-2, with D possibly matching TRBD2 (5 bases). This CDR3 has 14 amino acids. Trimming removed 7 bases from V and 2 bases from J, with 11 bases in between. Germline V gene lookup returns CDR1 MNHNS and CDR2 SASEGT. The CDR3 loop is CASKDEGNTGELFF. The CDR3 DNA sequence: TGTGCCAGCAAGGATGAGGGTAACACCGGGGAGCTGTTTTTT.

This clonotype was observed a handful of times. J is TRBJ2-7 and V is TRBV5-1, with TRBD2 as a possible D gene (7 bases). V was pared by 0 bases and J by 0 bases, with 19 bases between. The germline V gene encodes CDR1 SGHRS and CDR2 YFSETQ. This CDR3 spans 18 amino acids. Here the CDR3 DNA reads TGCGCCAGCAGCTTGGCCGGGACAAGATGGACTAGCTCCTACGAGCAGTACTTC. The encoded protein is CASSLAGTRWTSSYEQYF.

The gene calls are TRBV20-1 and TRBJ1-5; no clear D. Germline loops: CDR1 DFQATT, CDR2 SNEGSKA (reference sequence). V shed 3 bases and J shed 5 bases, with 11 bases lying between them. The CDR3 consists of 13 residues. The CDR3 sequence is CSAREYRHQPQHF. Written as DNA, the CDR3 is TGCAGTGCTAGGGAGTATCGGCATCAGCCCCAGCATTTT.

This clonotype was counted at least ten times. This chain joins TRBV3-1 and TRBJ2-1; 8 bases are a match to TRBD2. CDR1 and CDR2 (germline): LGHDT, YNNKEL (reference sequence). The CDR3 extends over 16 amino acids. V trimming: 1 base; J trimming: 2 bases; junction bases outside the gene matches: 4. CDR3 amino acids: CASSQVLAVTYNEQFF. CDR3 nucleotide sequence: TGTGCCAGCAGCCAAGTACTAGCGGTAACCTACAATGAGCAGTTCTTC.

The rearrangement uses TRBV10-3 and TRBJ2-7; no clear D gene. The CDR3 is made up of 14 amino acids. CDR1 is ENHRY and CDR2 is SYGVKD in the germline V gene. V lost 0 bases to trimming and J lost 3 bases, with 9 bases between them. This chain's CDR3 is CAISESRSSYEQYF. The CDR3 DNA follows: TGTGCCATCAGTGAGTCGAGGAGCAGCTACGAGCAGTACTTC.

The chain joins TRBV7-2 to TRBJ2-3; weak D call: TRBD1 (6 bases). Between the trimmed V and J ends, which lost 4 bases and 2 bases, there was a span of 16 bases. Germline-derived CDR1 and CDR2 are SGHTA and FQGNSA. The CDR3 is 16 residues long. CDR3 in amino acids: CASSSRATGTTDTQYF. The DNA for the CDR3 is TGTGCCAGCAGCTCCCGGGCAACAGGGACCACAGATACGCAGTATTTT. Together with reference TRBV7-2 and TRBJ2-3, the CDR3 gives the full variable domain: GAGVSQSPSNKVTEKGKDVELRCDPISGHTALYWYRQSLGQGLEFLIYFQGNSAPDKSGLPSDRFSAERTGGSVSTLTIQRTQQEDSAVYLCASSSRATGTTDTQYFGPGTRLTVL.

This clonotype was recorded a few times. J is TRBJ2-2 and V is TRBV19; tentatively, D is TRBD1 (6 bases). V dropped 10 bases and J dropped 1 base, with 16 bases sitting between them. Germline CDR1 and CDR2: LNHDA and SQIVND (reference sequence). This CDR3 is 15 amino acids long. CDR3 coding DNA: TGTGCCACCAACCCGGGACAAGGGAACACCGGGGAGCTGTTTTTT. Its protein is CATNPGQGNTGELFF.

The gene calls are TRBV18 and TRBJ1-3; D gene ambiguous. CDR3 size: 15 residues. Germline V gene lookup returns CDR1 KGHSH and CDR2 LQKENI. V was cut by 3 bases and J by 2 bases, with 11 bases left in between. CDR3: CASSPRSSAGNTIYF. Here the CDR3 DNA reads TGTGCCAGCTCACCCAGATCTTCGGCTGGAAACACCATATATTTT.

This clonotype was seen many times. The CDR3 here is CASSAFANTGELFF. DNA for the CDR3: TGCGCCAGCAGCGCCTTCGCGAACACCGGGGAGCTGTTTTTT. The rearrangement joins TRBV5-1 to TRBJ2-2; D gene unclear. The CDR3 sequence is 14 residues long. Germline V gives CDR1 SGHRS, CDR2 YFSETQ. Trimming left V 4 bases short and J 0 bases short, with 7 bases between. Full variable domain (missing parts from reference TRBV5-1 and TRBJ2-2): KAGVTQTPRYLIKTRGQQVTLSCSPISGHRSVSWYQQTPGQGLQFLFEYFSETQRNKGNFPGRFSGRQFSNSRSEMNVSTLELGDSALYLCASSAFANTGELFFGEGSRLTVL.

This clonotype was seen at least ten times. J is TRBJ2-1 and V is TRBV24-1; 7 bases fit TRBD1. This CDR3 has 17 amino acids. CDR1 and CDR2 from the germline V gene are KGHDR and SFDVKD. With 1 base clipped from V and 5 bases from J, the junction kept 10 bases outside the gene matches. CDR3 in amino acids: CATSDFPGQDPNNEQFF. In DNA form, the CDR3 reads TGTGCCACCAGTGATTTTCCCGGACAGGACCCCAACAATGAGCAGTTCTTC.

This clonotype was seen more than once but under ten times. V gene TRBV6-1 combines with J gene TRBJ2-2, with 10 bases aligning to TRBD1. The CDR3 covers 13 residues. Germline CDR1 and CDR2: MNHNS and SASEGT. Germline trimming cut 8 bases from V and 5 bases from J; bases unmatched to any gene: 2. CDR3 DNA: TGTGCCAGCGGACAGGGGGGTACCGGGGAGCTGTTTTTT. Protein: CASGQGGTGELFF.

In this sample, this clonotype turned up a few times. The gene calls are TRBV5-1 and TRBJ2-7, with 9 bases that match TRBD1. Unmatched junction bases numbered 9, after V lost 5 bases and J lost 3 bases. Per germline, CDR1 SGHRS and CDR2 YFSETQ. The CDR3 spans 15 residues. CDR3 nucleotides: TGCGCCAGCAGTGAACGACAGGGGGAGAGCTACGAGCAGTACTTC. It codes for CASSERQGESYEQYF.

This clonotype was seen repeatedly, ten times or more. The V call is TRBV5-1, the J call TRBJ2-7; TRBD2 aligns across 9 bases. CDR1 is SGHRS, CDR2 YFSETQ, per germline. The junction had 9 bases not matched to a gene; V was cut back by 4 bases and J by 1 base. The CDR3 totals 16 residues. CDR3 sequence: CASSAELAGRSYEQYF. CDR3 in DNA: TGCGCCAGCAGCGCTGAACTAGCGGGCCGATCCTACGAGCAGTACTTC.

This clonotype was seen ten or more times. The V and J genes are TRBV29-1 and TRBJ2-3; D is ambiguous. There are 11 residues in the CDR3. Germline lookup yields CDR1 SQVTM and CDR2 ANQGSEA. Trimming took 3 bases from V and 2 from J, leaving 3 bases between them. In DNA form, the CDR3 reads TGCAGCGTTGAGTACACAGATACGCAGTATTTT. Residues: CSVEYTDTQYF.